This entry is about one TCR beta chain. Here immunoSEQ multiplex PCR was the method, and the copy in TCRdb shows in-frame clones only, minus some. The sample includes 150,000 to 200,000 clones, almost 90% seen only once; the top ten take 4.9%. The CDR3 has 12 residues. With 3 bases removed from V and 5 bases from J, the gap between germline ends came to 7 bases. Germline CDR1 reads LNHDA; CDR2 reads SQIVND (reference sequence). These data belong to a study of control samples from healthy donors and cancer patients. The receptor was derived from a woman in her 30s in good health. The V call is TRBV19, the J call TRBJ1-1, with D tentatively TRBD1 (5 bases). Sequenced sample: blood. The CDR3 region is CASSIWGTEAFF. CDR3 nucleotide sequence: TGTGCCAGTAGTATTTGGGGGACTGAAGCTTTCTTT. The full variable domain, rest sourced from reference TRBV19 and TRBJ1-1, is DGGITQSPKYLFRKEGQNVTLSCEQNLNHDAMYWYRQDPGQGLRLIYYSQIVNDFQKGDIAEGYSVSREKKESFPLTVTSAQKNPTAFYLCASSIWGTEAFFGQGTRLTVV.